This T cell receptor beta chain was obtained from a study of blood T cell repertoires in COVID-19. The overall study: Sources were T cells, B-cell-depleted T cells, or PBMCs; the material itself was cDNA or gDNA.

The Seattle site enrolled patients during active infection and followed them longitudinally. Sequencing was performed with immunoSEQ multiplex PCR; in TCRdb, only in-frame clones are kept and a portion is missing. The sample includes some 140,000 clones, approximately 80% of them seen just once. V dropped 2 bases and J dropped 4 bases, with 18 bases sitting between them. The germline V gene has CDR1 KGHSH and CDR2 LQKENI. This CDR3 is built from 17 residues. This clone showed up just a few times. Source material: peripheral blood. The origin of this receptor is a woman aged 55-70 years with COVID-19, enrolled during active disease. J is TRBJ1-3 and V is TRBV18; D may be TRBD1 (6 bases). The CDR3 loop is CASSPIGVAGDGNTIYF. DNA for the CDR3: TGTGCCAGCTCACCAATCGGAGTCGCAGGGGACGGAAACACCATATATTTT.